The next 9 T cell receptor beta chains were all read from a single sample in a study of blood T cell repertoires in COVID-19. Method: immunoSEQ multiplex PCR; TCRdb's copy keeps in-frame clones and lacks some. The sample holds more than 350,000 clones, roughly 90% seen once. Input material: peripheral blood. Every receptor here comes from a woman under 40 with COVID-19, enrolled during active disease.

The rearrangement joins TRBV9 to TRBJ2-7; D is perhaps TRBD2 (5 bases). In germline, CDR1 is SGDLS, CDR2 YYNGEE. The CDR3 covers 14 residues. V was pared by 0 bases and J by 2 bases, with 9 bases between. For the CDR3, the DNA is TGTGCCAGCAGCGTAGTGCCCGGGGCCTACGAGCAGTACTTC. This sequence encodes CASSVVPGAYEQYF.

The chain joins TRBV5-1 to TRBJ2-1; D call uncertain. V shed 0 bases and J shed 8 bases, with 15 bases lying between them. The CDR3 runs 15 residues. The germline gives CDR1 SGHRS, CDR2 YFSETQ. CDR3 protein: CASSLVPWPSDEQFF. As DNA, the CDR3 is TGCGCCAGCAGCTTGGTTCCTTGGCCTTCCGATGAGCAGTTCTTC.

This rearrangement joins TRBV4-2 to TRBJ2-5; D remains ambiguous. The CDR3 runs to 15 residues. With 0 bases removed from V and 5 bases from J, the gap between germline ends came to 13 bases. Germline V gene lookup returns CDR1 LGHNA and CDR2 YNFKEQ. The CDR3 protein is CASSQDLVGWETQYF. The CDR3, as DNA: TGTGCCAGCAGCCAAGATTTGGTGGGCTGGGAGACCCAGTACTTC.

The chain is built from TRBV19 and TRBJ2-3; D unclear. V was cut by 3 bases and J by 9 bases, with 10 bases left in between. This CDR3 comprises 12 residues. Looked up from germline, CDR1 is LNHDA and CDR2 is SQIVND (reference sequence). CDR3 residues: CASSIVGSTQYF. The CDR3, as DNA: TGTGCCAGTAGTATTGTGGGCAGCACGCAGTATTTT.

This sequence joins TRBV14 and TRBJ1-2, with no clear D. The V end was cut by 4 bases, the J end by 0 bases, with 6 bases between. CDR1 and CDR2 from the germline V gene are SGHDN and FVKESK. CDR3 size: 13 residues. The CDR3 sequence: CASSPGTNYGYTF. DNA of the CDR3: TGTGCCAGCAGCCCGGGGACTAACTATGGCTACACCTTC. The complete variable domain, with remaining parts taken from reference TRBV14 and TRBJ1-2, reads EAGVTQFPSHSVIEKGQTVTLRCDPISGHDNLYWYRRVMGKEIKFLLHFVKESKQDESGMPNNRFLAERTGGTYSTLKVQPAELEDSGVYFCASSPGTNYGYTFGSGTRLTVV.

The chain carries TRBV5-1 and TRBJ1-6; 8 bases match TRBD1. Losses at the gene ends were 1 base for V and 5 bases for J; bases not matched to a gene: 5. Germline CDR1 reads SGHRS; CDR2 reads YFSETQ. This CDR3 comprises 16 residues. CDR3 loop: CASSLTGGRNNSPLHF. The DNA of the CDR3 is TGCGCCAGCAGCTTGACAGGGGGAAGGAATAATTCACCCCTCCACTTT.

The rearrangement uses TRBV3-1 (or the pseudogene TRBV3-2) and TRBJ1-1, with D unclear. The V gene's germline CDR1 is LGHDT and CDR2 YNNKEL (reference sequence). CDR3 length: 13 residues. Trimming pared 5 bases from V and 8 bases from J, leaving 15 bases between. CDR3 nucleotides: TGTGCCAGCAGCGAGGGAACTCTCCCAGAAGCTTTCTTT. It encodes CASSEGTLPEAFF.

Only one count was recorded for this clone. V gene TRBV7-8 combines with J gene TRBJ1-6; 8 nucleotides match TRBD1. CDR1 is SGHVS and CDR2 is FQNEAQ in the germline V gene. The V gene end was trimmed by 5 bases and the J gene end by 8 bases; junction bases not matched to a gene: 8. The CDR3 is 15 amino acids. The CDR3 DNA sequence: TGTGCCAGCAGCCTCCGGACAGGGTCCTATTCACCCCTCCACTTT. It translates to CASSLRTGSYSPLHF.

The chain carries TRBV5-4 and TRBJ1-6; D may be TRBD1 (5 bases). Trimming cost V 1 base and J 4 bases, with 6 bases left between them. Germline-derived CDR1 and CDR2 are SGHNT and YYREEE (reference sequence). The CDR3 totals 14 residues. The CDR3 DNA reads as TGTGCCAGCAGCTTGCAGGGATATAATTCACCCCTCCACTTT. Its translation: CASSLQGYNSPLHF.